This TCR beta chain is from a study of blood T cell repertoires in COVID-19. In the study overall: The origin of the acute and convalescent COVID-19 samples was the United States, Italy and Spain. From T cells, B-cell-depleted T cells, or PBMCs came the material, which was cDNA or gDNA.

V lost 1 base and J lost 6, with 12 bases in between. Per germline, CDR1 SGHTA and CDR2 FQGTGA. This CDR3 spans 15 amino acids. Authors' data handling: Scientists estimated how many nucleated cells there were by amplifying reference gene primers. Using immunoSEQ multiplex PCR, the repertoire was profiled, and TCRdb retains in-frame clones only, with some absent. V, J and clone size are those of that table, while D and trimming were read from the DNA. The table records approximately 200,000 clones, under 90% of them present only once. Material: peripheral blood. The rearrangement joins TRBV7-3 to TRBJ2-2, with D possibly TRBD1 on 5 matching bases. This receptor was identified in a man aged 45 to 65 with acute or convalescent COVID-19. The CDR3 DNA sequence: TGTGCCAGCAGCTTAAATCCAGGGCGCGCCGGGGAGCTGTTTTTT. Protein: CASSLNPGRAGELFF.